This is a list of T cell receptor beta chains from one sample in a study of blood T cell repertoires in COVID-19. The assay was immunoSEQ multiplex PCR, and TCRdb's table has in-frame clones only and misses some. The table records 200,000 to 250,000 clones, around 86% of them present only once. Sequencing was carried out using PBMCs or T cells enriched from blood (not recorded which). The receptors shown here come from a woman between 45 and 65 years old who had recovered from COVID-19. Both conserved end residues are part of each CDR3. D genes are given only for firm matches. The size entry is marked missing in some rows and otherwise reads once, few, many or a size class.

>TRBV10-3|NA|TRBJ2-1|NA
CAISESLGSYNEQFF
TGTGCCATCAGTGAGTCGCTAGGCTCCTACAATGAGCAGTTCTTC
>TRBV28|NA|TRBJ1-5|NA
CASSLRGGKTDQPQHF
TGTGCCAGCAGCCTTCGGGGAGGGAAGACGGATCAGCCCCAGCATTTT
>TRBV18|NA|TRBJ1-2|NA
CASSQDFNYGYTF
TGTGCCAGCTCACAAGACTTTAACTATGGCTACACCTTC
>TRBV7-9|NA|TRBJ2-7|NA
CASSLLGAQSSYEQYF
TGTGCCAGCAGCCTTCTAGGGGCCCAGAGCTCCTACGAGCAGTACTTC
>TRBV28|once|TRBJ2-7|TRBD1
CASSSGGDPYEQYF
TGTGCCAGCAGCTCAGGGGGCGACCCCTACGAGCAGTACTTC
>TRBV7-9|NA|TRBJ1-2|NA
CASSYDRLANYGYTF
TGTGCCAGCAGCTATGACAGGTTAGCTAACTATGGCTACACCTTC
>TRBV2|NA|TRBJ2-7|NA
CASSRTTQTYEQYF
TGTGCCAGCAGCAGGACAACCCAAACCTACGAGCAGTACTTC
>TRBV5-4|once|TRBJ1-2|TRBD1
CASSSGQIYGYTF
TGTGCCAGCAGCTCGGGACAGATATATGGCTACACCTTC
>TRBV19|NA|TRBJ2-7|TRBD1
CASSISTQGAEQYF
TGTGCCAGTAGTATCTCGACACAGGGGGCCGAGCAGTACTTC
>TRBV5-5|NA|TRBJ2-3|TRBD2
CASSLSGERNTQYF
TGTGCCAGCAGCTTAAGCGGGGAGAGAAATACGCAGTATTTT
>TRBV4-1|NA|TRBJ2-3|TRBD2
CASRQDYRLAGTTDTQYF
TGCGCCAGCAGGCAAGATTATCGACTAGCGGGGACCACAGATACGCAGTATTTT
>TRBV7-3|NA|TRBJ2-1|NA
CASSLIVGENNEQFF
TGTGCCAGCAGCTTAATCGTGGGAGAAAACAATGAGCAGTTCTTC
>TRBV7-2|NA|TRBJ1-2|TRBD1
CASSPGQVSYTF
TGTGCCAGCAGCCCAGGACAGGTCTCCTACACCTTC
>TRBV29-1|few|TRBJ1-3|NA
CSVGSRGGGNTIYF
TGCAGCGTTGGATCCAGGGGCGGGGGAAACACCATATATTTT
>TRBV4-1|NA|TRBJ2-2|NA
CASSQDLWAANTGELFF
TGCGCCAGCAGCCAAGATCTTTGGGCAGCGAACACCGGGGAGCTGTTTTTT
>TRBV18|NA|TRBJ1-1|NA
CASSPPEGPEAFF
TGTGCCAGCTCACCACCCGAGGGCCCTGAAGCTTTCTTT
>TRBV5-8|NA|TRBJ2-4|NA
CASTTGGRGEAKNIQYF
TGTGCCAGCACCACCGGAGGCAGGGGAGAGGCCAAAAACATTCAGTACTTC
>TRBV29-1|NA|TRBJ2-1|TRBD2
CSVEDPLAGVGNEQFF
TGCAGCGTTGAAGACCCCCTAGCGGGAGTCGGGAATGAGCAGTTCTTC
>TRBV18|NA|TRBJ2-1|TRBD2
CASSPLAGRIGEQFF
TGTGCCAGCTCACCATTAGCGGGACGGATCGGTGAGCAGTTCTTC
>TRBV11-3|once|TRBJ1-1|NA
CASSPREGGEAFF
TGTGCCAGCAGCCCAAGGGAGGGAGGTGAAGCTTTCTTT
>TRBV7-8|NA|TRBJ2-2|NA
CASSLALGRGAGELFF
TGTGCCAGCAGCTTAGCGTTGGGCAGGGGCGCCGGGGAGCTGTTTTTT
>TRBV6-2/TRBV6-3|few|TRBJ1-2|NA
CASSRWTENYGYTF
TGTGCCAGCAGCCGATGGACAGAGAACTATGGCTACACCTTC